A single sample is the source of the 13 T cell receptor beta chains below, sequenced in a study of regulatory and conventional T cells in RAG deficiency listed by TCRdb under 2017. Library construction relied on the immunoSEQ multiplex PCR assay. TCRdb took this table from immuneACCESS and kept in-frame rearrangements with V and J called. Such tables lack part of the clones; where checked against another copy, unresolved V genes explain under half of the gap, and the rest is unexplained. The table for this sample lists approximately 12,000 clones; approximately 95% of them were counted only once. Of the sample, less than 1.5% is held by the ten largest clones. Before genomic DNA extraction, regulatory T cells were isolated from blood as CD4+CD25-high CD127-low cells. These records were also assigned to another study, of regulatory T cells. The second study reports: The multiplex PCR relied on 52 forward TRBV primers and 13 reverse TRBJ primers, and amplification bias was corrected through assay-based and computational methods.

Sequenced input: CD127- CD25+ CD4+ Tregs sorted from blood. The source of these receptors is a human donor in good health.

V usage is TRBV21-1 and J usage is TRBJ1-2; TRBD1, the table's D call, lacks a check against the DNA. TRBV21-1 is listed as a pseudogene. There are 17 residues in the CDR3. The CDR3 nucleotides read TGTGCCAGCAGCAAGGACCGGGACAGTGAATCCTCCTATGGCTACACCTTC. It specifies CASSKDRDSESSYGYTF.

The J gene is TRBJ2-1, the V gene TRBV11-3; D may be TRBD2 (7 bases). The CDR3 is made up of 15 amino acids. Germline V gene data show CDR1 as SGHNT and CDR2 as YENEEA. V lost 1 base and J lost 3, with 10 bases in between. CDR3 amino acids: CASSLGGGLYNEQFF. The CDR3 DNA follows: TGTGCCAGCAGCTTAGGCGGGGGCCTCTACAATGAGCAGTTCTTC.

The chain has TRBV27 and TRBJ2-7, with 7 bases identical to TRBD1. Per germline, CDR1 MNHEY and CDR2 SMNVEV (reference sequence). V lost 3 bases to trimming and J lost 1 base; unmatched junction nucleotides: 6. The CDR3 runs to 15 residues. In nucleotides, the CDR3 is TGTGCCAGCAGTTTCTGGACAGGATTATCCTACGAGCAGTACTTC. This translates into CASSFWTGLSYEQYF.

V and J are TRBV14 and TRBJ1-2; D perhaps matches TRBD1 (6 bases). In germline, CDR1 is SGHDN, CDR2 FVKESK. This CDR3 is 14 amino acids long. Trimming pared 3 bases from V and 4 bases from J, leaving 12 bases between. The CDR3 loop is CASSQAGQRYGYTF. The DNA for the CDR3 is TGTGCCAGCAGCCAGGCAGGACAGCGCTATGGCTACACCTTC.

The chain combines TRBV5-4 with TRBJ2-1; 11 bases fit TRBD1. The CDR3 is 14 residues long. CDR1 is SGHNT, CDR2 YYREEE, per germline (reference sequence). The V gene end was trimmed by 7 bases and the J gene end by 9 bases; junction bases not matched to a gene: 9. The CDR3: CASSRDRGVSEQFF. Written as DNA, the CDR3 is TGTGCCAGCTCCCGGGACAGGGGGGTCAGTGAGCAGTTCTTC.

J is TRBJ2-5 and V is TRBV5-6, with 9 bases fitting TRBD1. In germline, CDR1 is SGHDT, CDR2 YYEEEE. V gave up 1 base and J gave up 5 bases; unmatched junction bases: 18. The CDR3 sequence is 19 residues long. The CDR3 spells CASSLSFQMYRGPRETQYF. The CDR3 coding sequence is TGTGCCAGCAGCTTGTCATTCCAGATGTACAGGGGGCCTCGGGAGACCCAGTACTTC.

The V call is TRBV28, the J call TRBJ2-7, with 10 bases lining up with TRBD1. The CDR3 runs 13 residues. V trimming: 8 bases; J trimming: 3 bases; junction bases outside the gene matches: 4. Germline V gives CDR1 MDHEN, CDR2 SYDVKM. The CDR3 loop reads CASRDRGHYEQYF. The DNA of the CDR3 is TGTGCCAGCCGCGACAGGGGGCACTACGAGCAGTACTTC.

The genes are TRBV5-4 and TRBJ2-5; D gene ambiguous. V was shortened by 0 bases and J by 4 bases, with 7 bases between the two germline ends. This CDR3 is built from 13 residues. Germline lookup yields CDR1 SGHNT and CDR2 YYREEE (reference sequence). The CDR3 sequence is CASSLAGGETQYF. CDR3 coding DNA: TGTGCCAGCAGCTTGGCCGGTGGAGAGACCCAGTACTTC.

The J gene is TRBJ2-5, the V gene TRBV5-4; D possibly corresponds to TRBD2 (6 bases). The J call is uncertain, as TRBJ2-7 better fits the DNA end. Germline V gene data show CDR1 as SGHNT and CDR2 as YYREEE (reference sequence). The CDR3 covers 13 residues. CDR3: CASSREYSYEQYF. CDR3 nucleotides: TGTGCCAGCAGTCGGGAGTACTCCTACGAGCAGTACTTC.

The table lists this clone with a count of one. This chain joins TRBV29-1 and TRBJ2-7; 12 nucleotides align to TRBD1. Trimming removed 7 bases from V and 5 bases from J; junction bases left unmatched: 6. Germline lookup yields CDR1 SQVTM and CDR2 ANQGSEA. This CDR3 contains 13 residues. The CDR3 loop is CSAWDRGLNEQYF. Written as DNA, the CDR3 is TGCAGCGCCTGGGACAGGGGGCTAAACGAGCAGTACTTC.

The chain joins TRBV7-3 to TRBJ1-1; no definite D call. The ends were cut back, 4 bases at V and 0 bases at J, with 6 bases in the middle. The CDR3 totals 13 residues. Looked up from germline, CDR1 is SGHTA and CDR2 is FQGTGA. The CDR3 DNA reads as TGTGCCAGCAGCTCCACACTGAACACTGAAGCTTTCTTT. Translation: CASSSTLNTEAFF.

The chain joins TRBV5-1 to TRBJ1-4; TRBD1 aligns across 10 bases. The J segment lost 7 bases and the V segment lost 4 bases, leaving 4 bases of the junction unmatched. The germline gives CDR1 SGHRS, CDR2 YFSETQ. This CDR3 is built from 14 residues. Here the CDR3 DNA reads TGCGCCAGCAGCCTTGGACAGGGGGGTGAAAAACTGTTTTTT. It specifies CASSLGQGGEKLFF.

The V call is TRBV10-2, the J call TRBJ1-2; 7 bases match TRBD1. Losses at the gene ends were 2 bases for V and 4 bases for J; bases not matched to a gene: 7. Germline-derived CDR1 and CDR2 are WSHSY and SAAADI. The CDR3 contains 15 residues. CDR3: CASSEPAGGSYGYTF. The DNA for the CDR3 is TGCGCCAGCAGTGAGCCGGCAGGGGGGAGCTATGGCTACACCTTC.